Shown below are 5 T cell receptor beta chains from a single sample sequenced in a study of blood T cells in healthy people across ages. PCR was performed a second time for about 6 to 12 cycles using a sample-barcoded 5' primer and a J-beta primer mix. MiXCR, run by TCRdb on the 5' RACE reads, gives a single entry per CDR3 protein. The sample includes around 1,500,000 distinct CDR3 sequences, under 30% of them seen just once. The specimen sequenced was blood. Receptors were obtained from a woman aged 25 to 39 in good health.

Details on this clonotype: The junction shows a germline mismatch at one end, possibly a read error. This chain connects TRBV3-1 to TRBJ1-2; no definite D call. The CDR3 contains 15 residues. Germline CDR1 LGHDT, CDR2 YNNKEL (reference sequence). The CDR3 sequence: CASSQSADSNYGCTF. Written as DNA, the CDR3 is TGTGCCAGCAGCCAATCGGCGGACTCTAACTATGGCTGCACCTTC.

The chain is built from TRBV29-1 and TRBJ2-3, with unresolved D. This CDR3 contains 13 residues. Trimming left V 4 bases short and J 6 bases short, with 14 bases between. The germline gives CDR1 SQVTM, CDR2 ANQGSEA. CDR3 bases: TGCAGCGTTGTCAGAGGTCGCTGGGATACGCAGTATTTT. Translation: CSVVRGRWDTQYF.

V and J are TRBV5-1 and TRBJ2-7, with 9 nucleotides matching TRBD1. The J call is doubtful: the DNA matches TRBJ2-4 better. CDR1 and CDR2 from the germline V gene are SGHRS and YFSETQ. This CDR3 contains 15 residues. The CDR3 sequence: CASSTGTGSGDIQYF. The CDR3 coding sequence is TGCGCCAGCAGCACCGGGACAGGGTCCGGGGACATTCAGTACTTC.

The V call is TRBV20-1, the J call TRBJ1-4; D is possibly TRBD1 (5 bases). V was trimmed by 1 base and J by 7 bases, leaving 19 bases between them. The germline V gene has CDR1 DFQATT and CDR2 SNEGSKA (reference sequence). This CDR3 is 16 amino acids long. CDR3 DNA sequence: TGCAGTGCTAGAGTTTGGAGGGACCCAGAGCGTGAAAAACTGTTTTTT. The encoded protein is CSARVWRDPEREKLFF.

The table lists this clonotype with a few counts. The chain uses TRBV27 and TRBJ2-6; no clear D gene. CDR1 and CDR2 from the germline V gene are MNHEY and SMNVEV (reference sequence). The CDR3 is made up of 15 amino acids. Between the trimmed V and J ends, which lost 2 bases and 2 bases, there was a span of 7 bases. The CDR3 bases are TGTGCCAGCAGTTTAAGTATTCCTGGGGCCAACGTCCTGACTTTC. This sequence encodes CASSLSIPGANVLTF.